Presented here are 9 T cell receptor beta chains from one specimen sequenced in a study of OX40 agonist ivuxolimab in advanced cancers. Libraries were constructed by the immunoSEQ multiplex PCR assay. The table comes from immuneACCESS by way of TCRdb, which keeps in-frame sequences with V and J called. Part of the clones is missing from these tables; in studies checked, under half for an unresolved V gene and the rest for unknown reasons. The sample yields approximately 74,000 clones; 82% were counted once. Jointly, the top ten make up 4.5% to 6% of the sample. The source material was CD4+ or CD8+ T cells sorted from blood, sampled in a trial of the OX40 agonist ivuxolimab. The receptors were gathered from an adult with an advanced solid tumor such as melanoma, head and neck, liver or kidney cancer.

This clone was counted between two and nine times. The chain links TRBV10-2 to TRBJ1-1; the D gene is possibly TRBD1 (6 bases). Trimming left V 2 bases short and J 4 bases short, with 11 bases between. Germline CDR1 and CDR2: WSHSY and SAAADI. CDR3 length: 14 residues. CDR3 region: CASSEPGVGTEAFF. The DNA of the CDR3 is TGCGCCAGCAGTGAGCCAGGGGTCGGCACTGAAGCTTTCTTT.

J is TRBJ2-1 and V is TRBV29-1, with D tentatively TRBD1 (5 bases). Germline assignment: CDR1 SQVTM and CDR2 ANQGSEA. Trimming took off 3 bases at V and 8 bases at J, with 20 bases between the two ends. This CDR3 has 15 residues. This chain's CDR3 is CSVDRQGSFSDEQFF. The DNA for the CDR3 is TGCAGCGTTGACCGGCAGGGTTCTTTTTCGGATGAGCAGTTCTTC.

This clone was seen a handful of times. V gene TRBV5-1 combines with J gene TRBJ2-7, with 11 bases fitting TRBD2. The CDR3 length is 16 residues. Germline loops: CDR1 SGHRS, CDR2 YFSETQ. V lost 2 bases and J lost 6; bases outside the gene matches: 10. Written as DNA, the CDR3 is TGCGCCAGCAGCTTAGCTTTAGCGGGAGGGTTTCGCGAGCAGTACTTC. It yields the protein CASSLALAGGFREQYF.

There are a few counts of this clone. The J gene is TRBJ2-7, the V gene TRBV30, with 9 bases that match TRBD2. Trimming cost V 5 bases and J 10 bases; bases outside gene matches: 15. Germline CDR1 and CDR2: GTSNPN and SVGIG (reference sequence). The CDR3 sequence is 14 residues long. Here the CDR3 reads CAWGALAGRARQYF. In DNA form, the CDR3 reads TGTGCCTGGGGTGCTCTAGCGGGGCGGGCACGACAGTACTTC.

V and J are TRBV4-3 and TRBJ2-2, with no clear D. Looked up from germline, CDR1 is LGHNA and CDR2 is YSLEER. The CDR3 runs to 15 residues. Trimming removed 0 bases from V and 2 bases from J, with 7 bases in between. The CDR3: CASSQDPANTGELFF. The CDR3 DNA reads TGCGCCAGCAGCCAAGATCCAGCTAACACCGGGGAGCTGTTTTTT.

The CDR3 region has the DNA TGTGCCATCAGTGAGTCGAGAAGGGGGCGATTCACTGAAGCTTTCTTT. It codes for CAISESRRGRFTEAFF. This chain joins TRBV10-3 and TRBJ1-1; TRBD1 agrees at 7 bases. CDR1 and CDR2 (germline): ENHRY, SYGVKD. V shed 0 bases, J shed 4 bases, and the junction held 8 bases outside the gene matches. The length of the CDR3 is 16 residues.

This clone is a singleton in its sample. The rearrangement joins TRBV10-2 to TRBJ2-7, with 9 bases that match TRBD1. V lost 2 bases and J lost 4; bases outside the gene matches: 6. Per the germline V gene, CDR1 is WSHSY and CDR2 is SAAADI. CDR3 length: 15 amino acids. The CDR3 region has the DNA TGCGCCAGCAGTGAGGGACCGGGACAGGGTTACGAGCAGTACGTC. It is translated as CASSEGPGQGYEQYV.

This clone occurred a few times. The sample carries other DNA sequences with the same CDR3. The genes are TRBV4-2 and TRBJ2-3; no definite D call. The CDR3 spans 13 residues. Deletions cut 1 base from V and 6 bases from J, with 8 bases between. Germline CDR1 reads LGHNA; CDR2 reads YNFKEQ. In DNA, the CDR3 is TGTGCCAGCAGCCAAGGGAGTTCGGATACGCAGTATTTT. This encodes CASSQGSSDTQYF.

This chain uses TRBV2 with TRBJ2-1; 7 bases fit TRBD2. Germline V lookup: CDR1 SNHLY, CDR2 FYNNEI. V was clipped by 7 bases and J by 0 bases; unmatched bases: 9. The CDR3 runs to 16 residues. The CDR3 DNA is TGTGCCAGCACCAAGGCCGGGGGGAGCTCCTACAATGAGCAGTTCTTC. Residues: CASTKAGGSSYNEQFF.